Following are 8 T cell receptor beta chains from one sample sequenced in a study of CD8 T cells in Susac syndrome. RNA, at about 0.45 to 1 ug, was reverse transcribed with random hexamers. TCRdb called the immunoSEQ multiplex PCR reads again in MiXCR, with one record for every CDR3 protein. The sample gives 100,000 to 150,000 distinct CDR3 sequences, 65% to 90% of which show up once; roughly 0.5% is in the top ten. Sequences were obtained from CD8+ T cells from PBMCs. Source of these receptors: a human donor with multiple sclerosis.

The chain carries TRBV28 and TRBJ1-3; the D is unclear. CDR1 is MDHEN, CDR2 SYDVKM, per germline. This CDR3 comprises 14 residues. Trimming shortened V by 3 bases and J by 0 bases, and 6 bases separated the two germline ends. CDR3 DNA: TGTGCCAGCAGTTTTATAAGCTCTGGAAACACCATATATTTT. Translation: CASSFISSGNTIYF.

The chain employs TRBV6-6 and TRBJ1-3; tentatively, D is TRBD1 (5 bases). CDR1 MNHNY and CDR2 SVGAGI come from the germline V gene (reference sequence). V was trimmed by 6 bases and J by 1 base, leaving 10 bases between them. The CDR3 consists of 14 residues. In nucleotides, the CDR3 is TGTGCCAGCAGAATGACAGCTTCTGGAAACACCATATATTTT. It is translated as CASRMTASGNTIYF.

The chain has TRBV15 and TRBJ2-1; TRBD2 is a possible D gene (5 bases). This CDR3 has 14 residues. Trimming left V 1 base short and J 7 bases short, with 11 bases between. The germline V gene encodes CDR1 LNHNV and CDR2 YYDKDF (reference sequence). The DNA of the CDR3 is TGTGCCACCAGCAGAGTTGAGGGAATAAATGAGCAGTTCTTC. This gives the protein CATSRVEGINEQFF.

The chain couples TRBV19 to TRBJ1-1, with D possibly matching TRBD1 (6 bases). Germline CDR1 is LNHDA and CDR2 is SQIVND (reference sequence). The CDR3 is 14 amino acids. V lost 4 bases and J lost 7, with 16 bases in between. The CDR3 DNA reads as TGTGCCAGTAGTACCCGTGGCGGAGGGGGTGAAGCTTTCTTT. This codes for CASSTRGGGGEAFF.

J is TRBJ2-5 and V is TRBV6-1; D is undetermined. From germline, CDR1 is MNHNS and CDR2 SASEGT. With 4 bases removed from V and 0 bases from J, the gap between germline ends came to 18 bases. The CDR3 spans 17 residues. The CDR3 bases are TGTGCCAGCAGTGGGCAGGCCAGCTCCTTACACCAAGAGACCCAGTACTTC. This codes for CASSGQASSLHQETQYF.

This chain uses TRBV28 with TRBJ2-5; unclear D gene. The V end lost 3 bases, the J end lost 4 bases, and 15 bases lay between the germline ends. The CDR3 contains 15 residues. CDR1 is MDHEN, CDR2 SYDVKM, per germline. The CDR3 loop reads CASSLLDLGGETQYF. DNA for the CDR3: TGTGCCAGCAGTTTGCTTGATTTAGGCGGAGAGACCCAGTACTTC.

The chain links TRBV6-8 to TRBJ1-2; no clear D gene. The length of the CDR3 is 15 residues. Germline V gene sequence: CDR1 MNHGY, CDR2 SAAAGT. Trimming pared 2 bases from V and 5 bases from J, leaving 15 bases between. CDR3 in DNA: TGTGCCAGCAGTTACAGAACCTCGGCGGGTTATGGCTACACCTTC. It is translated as CASSYRTSAGYGYTF.

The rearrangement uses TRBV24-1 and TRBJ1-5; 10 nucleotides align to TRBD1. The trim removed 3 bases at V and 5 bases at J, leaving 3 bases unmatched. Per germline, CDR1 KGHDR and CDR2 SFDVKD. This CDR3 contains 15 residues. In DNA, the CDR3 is TGTGCCACCAGTGATGCAGGACAGGGGGATCAGCCCCAGCATTTT. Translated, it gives CATSDAGQGDQPQHF.